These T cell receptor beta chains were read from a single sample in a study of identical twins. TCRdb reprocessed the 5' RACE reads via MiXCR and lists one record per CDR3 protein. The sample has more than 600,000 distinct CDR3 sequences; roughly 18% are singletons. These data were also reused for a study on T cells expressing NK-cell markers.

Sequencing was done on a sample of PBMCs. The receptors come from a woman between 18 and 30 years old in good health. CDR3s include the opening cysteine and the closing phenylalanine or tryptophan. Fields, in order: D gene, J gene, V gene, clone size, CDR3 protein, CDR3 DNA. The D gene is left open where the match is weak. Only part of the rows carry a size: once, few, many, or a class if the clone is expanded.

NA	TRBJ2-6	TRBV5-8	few	CASSQRARSSGANVLTF	TGTGCCAGCAGCCAAAGGGCCCGAAGCTCTGGGGCCAACGTCCTGACTTTC
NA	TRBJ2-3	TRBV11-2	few	CASSLRKFTSLESTDTQYF	TGTGCCAGCAGCTTAAGGAAGTTCACCTCGTTAGAGAGCACAGATACGCAGTATTTT
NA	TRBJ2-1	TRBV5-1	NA	CASSKSSSYEQFF	TGCGCCAGCAGCAAAAGTAGTAGCTATGAGCAGTTCTTC
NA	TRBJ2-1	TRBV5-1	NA	CASQPRRGSDNEQFF	TGCGCCAGCCAACCTCGGCGGGGCAGTGACAATGAGCAGTTCTTC
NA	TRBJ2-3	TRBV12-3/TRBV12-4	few	CASSLAIGGSPQYF	TGTGCCAGCAGTTTAGCGATTGGCGGCTCCCCCCAGTATTTT
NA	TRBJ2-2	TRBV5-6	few	CASSSLRERMNTGELFF	TGTGCCAGCAGCTCCCTGAGGGAGCGCATGAACACCGGGGAGCTGTTTTTT
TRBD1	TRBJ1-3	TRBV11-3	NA	CASSQQGTGNTIYF	TGTGCCAGCAGCCAACAGGGGACTGGAAACACCATATATTTT
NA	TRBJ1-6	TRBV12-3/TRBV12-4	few	CASKGRNSPLHF	TGTGCCAGCAAGGGGAGGAATTCACCCCTCCACTTT
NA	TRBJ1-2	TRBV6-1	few	CASSEAPRGTGYTF	TGTGCCAGCAGTGAAGCCCCCCGGGGAACTGGCTACACCTTC
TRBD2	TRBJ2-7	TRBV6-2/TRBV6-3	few	CASSIPGTSGEKYF	TGTGCCAGCAGTATTCCCGGGACTAGCGGGGAGAAGTACTTC
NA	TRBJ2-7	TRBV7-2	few	CASSRQNYEQYF	TGTGCCAGCAGCAGACAGAATTACGAGCAGTACTTC